The 8 T cell receptor beta chains listed next were all sequenced from one sample in a study of OX40 agonist ivuxolimab in advanced cancers. The assay was immunoSEQ multiplex PCR, and TCRdb's table has in-frame clones only and misses some. The sample gives tens of thousands of clones, roughly 94% of which show up once; roughly 9.8% is in the top ten. The sample consisted of CD4+ or CD8+ T cells sorted from blood, taken in a trial of the OX40 agonist ivuxolimab. These TCRs come from an adult with an advanced solid tumor such as melanoma, head and neck, liver or kidney cancer.

The chain couples TRBV7-2 to TRBJ1-2, with 7 nucleotides matching TRBD1. The CDR3 has 16 residues. V lost 3 bases to trimming and J lost 5 bases; unmatched junction nucleotides: 12. Germline values: CDR1 SGHTA, CDR2 FQGNSA. The CDR3 sequence: CASSFGPGTANYGYTF. The CDR3 coding sequence is TGTGCCAGCAGCTTTGGACCCGGGACAGCAAATTATGGCTACACCTTC.

Only one count was recorded for this clone. J is TRBJ1-4 and V is TRBV30; no reliable D call. The CDR3 totals 11 residues. Trimming cost V 0 bases and J 7 bases, with 3 bases left between them. Germline assignment: CDR1 GTSNPN and CDR2 SVGIG (reference sequence). CDR3 DNA sequence: TGTGCCTGGAGTGTTCGTGAAAAACTGTTTTTT. It yields the protein CAWSVREKLFF.

The chain has TRBV7-9 and TRBJ2-7, with D possibly matching TRBD2 (5 bases). Trimming removed 4 bases at V and 0 bases at J, with 16 bases between. The germline gives CDR1 SEHNR, CDR2 FQNEAQ (reference sequence). The length of the CDR3 is 16 residues. Here the CDR3 reads CASSSPRGSASYEQYF. The CDR3 nucleotides are TGTGCCAGCAGCTCCCCTAGAGGGAGCGCCTCCTACGAGCAGTACTTC.

This chain joins TRBV6-1 and TRBJ1-2, with D unclear. Germline V gene lookup returns CDR1 MNHNS and CDR2 SASEGT. V was pared by 11 bases and J by 0 bases, with 10 bases between. The CDR3 extends over 12 amino acids. The CDR3, as DNA: TGTGCCTCCGACTGGACTAACTATGGCTACACCTTC. This translates into CASDWTNYGYTF.

This chain connects TRBV19 to TRBJ2-1; D not resolved. The CDR3 runs to 15 residues. CDR1 and CDR2 from the germline V gene are LNHDA and SQIVND (reference sequence). V gave up 1 base and J gave up 0 bases, with 7 bases separating them. This CDR3 reads CASSIAAGSYNEQFF. Here the CDR3 DNA reads TGTGCCAGTAGTATAGCAGCAGGCTCCTACAATGAGCAGTTCTTC.

This clone appeared a single time. The chain joins TRBV11-2 to TRBJ2-7; 7 bases align to TRBD2. V lost 2 bases and J lost 4; bases outside the gene matches: 8. From germline, CDR1 is SGHAT and CDR2 FQNNGV. The CDR3 loop spans 15 amino acids. The CDR3 here is CASSLRASGDYEQYF. The CDR3 DNA is TGTGCCAGCAGCTTAAGGGCTAGCGGAGATTACGAGCAGTACTTC.

The genes are TRBV21-1 and TRBJ2-7. TRBV21-1 is labeled a pseudogene. The CDR3 is 14 residues long. In nucleotides, the CDR3 is TGTGCCAGCAGCTCCGGGACGGAGTCCTACGAGCAGTACTTC. This translates into CASSSGTESYEQYF.

The genes are TRBV6-6 and TRBJ1-1, with 8 positions matching TRBD1. From germline, CDR1 is MNHNY and CDR2 SVGAGI (reference sequence). Losses at the gene ends were 5 bases for V and 1 base for J; bases not matched to a gene: 3. This CDR3 is 14 amino acids long. The CDR3 loop is CASSVQGGNTEAFF. CDR3 sequence (DNA): TGTGCCAGCAGTGTACAGGGGGGGAACACTGAAGCTTTCTTT.